These 8 T cell receptor beta chains came from one sample sequenced in a study of blood T cell repertoires in COVID-19. Generated by immunoSEQ multiplex PCR, the TCRdb table keeps only in-frame clones and is missing some. This table has fewer than 200,000 clones, about four fifths appearing once. Sequences were obtained from peripheral blood. The receptor source for this set is a man between 70 and 80 years old with active or convalescent COVID-19.

This chain uses TRBV5-5 with TRBJ1-2; the match to TRBD1 covers 7 bases. CDR1 and CDR2 from the germline V gene are SGHKS and YYEKEE (reference sequence). Trimming cost V 5 bases and J 4 bases; bases outside gene matches: 11. This CDR3 region has 15 residues. CDR3 sequence: CASRSAGQPIYGYTF. The CDR3 nucleotides read TGTGCCAGCAGGTCCGCGGGACAGCCCATCTATGGCTACACCTTC.

This clone has a single count. CDR3: CASSQVTGGDGYTF. The CDR3 DNA reads as TGTGCCAGCAGCCAAGTGACAGGGGGAGATGGCTACACCTTC. This chain joins TRBV14 and TRBJ1-2; TRBD1 matches at 9 bases. This CDR3 comprises 14 residues. CDR1 is SGHDN, CDR2 FVKESK, per germline. Trimming removed 1 base from V and 6 bases from J; junction bases left unmatched: 3.

The chain employs TRBV5-1 and TRBJ1-2, with D perhaps matching TRBD1 (5 bases). The germline V and J ends were trimmed by 4 bases and 3 bases, with 10 bases remaining between them. The CDR3 spans 13 residues. Germline CDR1 is SGHRS and CDR2 is YFSETQ. CDR3 sequence (DNA): TGCGCCAGCAGCCGCAGGGAGGACTATGGCTACACCTTC. It specifies CASSRREDYGYTF. Looking up the rest from reference TRBV5-1 and TRBJ1-2 gives the full variable domain: KAGVTQTPRYLIKTRGQQVTLSCSPISGHRSVSWYQQTPGQGLQFLFEYFSETQRNKGNFPGRFSGRQFSNSRSEMNVSTLELGDSALYLCASSRREDYGYTFGSGTRLTVV.

V is TRBV6-5 and J is TRBJ1-3; D possibly corresponds to TRBD1 (5 bases). V was clipped by 0 bases and J by 4 bases, with 10 bases between them. The CDR3 consists of 15 residues. Looked up from germline, CDR1 is MNHEY and CDR2 is SVGAGI. CDR3 sequence: CASSYSGAWGNTIYF. The CDR3 DNA is TGTGCCAGCAGTTACTCAGGGGCCTGGGGAAACACCATATATTTT.

The chain has TRBV28 and TRBJ2-5, with D uncertain. Trimming took 2 bases from V and 0 from J, leaving 4 bases between them. The CDR3 spans 13 residues. Germline V gene lookup returns CDR1 MDHEN and CDR2 SYDVKM. The CDR3 sequence: CASSLVYQETQYF. For the CDR3, the DNA is TGTGCCAGCAGTTTAGTCTACCAAGAGACCCAGTACTTC.

This clone was picked up a small number of times. The gene calls are TRBV28 and TRBJ1-1; TRBD1 is a possible D gene (5 bases). V was clipped by 6 bases and J by 5 bases, with 19 bases between them. CDR1 is MDHEN and CDR2 is SYDVKM in the germline V gene. CDR3 length equals 15 residues. The CDR3 DNA reads TGTGCCAGCAGCTGGGGGGGAGGGGCGGTTACTGAAGCTTTCTTT. Translated, it gives CASSWGGGAVTEAFF.

This rearrangement joins TRBV5-1 to TRBJ2-6; D call uncertain. V was trimmed by 2 bases and J by 0 bases, leaving 9 bases between them. The germline V gene has CDR1 SGHRS and CDR2 YFSETQ. CDR3 length: 16 residues. The CDR3 loop reads CASSLIQNSGANVLTF. In nucleotides, the CDR3 is TGCGCCAGCAGCTTAATACAGAACTCTGGGGCCAACGTCCTGACTTTC. Variable domain in full (rest from reference TRBV5-1 and TRBJ2-6): KAGVTQTPRYLIKTRGQQVTLSCSPISGHRSVSWYQQTPGQGLQFLFEYFSETQRNKGNFPGRFSGRQFSNSRSEMNVSTLELGDSALYLCASSLIQNSGANVLTFGAGSRLTVL.

The chain recombines TRBV7-9 with TRBJ1-2; D is uncertain. Trimming stripped 5 bases from V and 2 bases from J, with 15 bases between. This CDR3 is 15 amino acids long. Germline assignment: CDR1 SEHNR and CDR2 FQNEAQ (reference sequence). The CDR3 spells CASSPPHPGNYGYTF. DNA for the CDR3: TGTGCCAGCAGCCCGCCGCACCCCGGGAACTATGGCTACACCTTC.